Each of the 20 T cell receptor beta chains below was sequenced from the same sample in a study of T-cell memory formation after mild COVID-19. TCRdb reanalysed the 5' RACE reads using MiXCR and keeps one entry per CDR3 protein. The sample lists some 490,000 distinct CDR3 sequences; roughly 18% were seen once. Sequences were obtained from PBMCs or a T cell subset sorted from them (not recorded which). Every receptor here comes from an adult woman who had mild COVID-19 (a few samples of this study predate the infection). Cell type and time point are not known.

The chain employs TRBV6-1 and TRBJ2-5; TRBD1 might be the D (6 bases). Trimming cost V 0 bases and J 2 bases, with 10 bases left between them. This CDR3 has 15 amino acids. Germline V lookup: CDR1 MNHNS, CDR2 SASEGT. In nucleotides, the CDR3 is TGTGCCAGCAGTGAAGCCACAGGGAGACAAGAGACCCAGTACTTC. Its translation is CASSEATGRQETQYF.

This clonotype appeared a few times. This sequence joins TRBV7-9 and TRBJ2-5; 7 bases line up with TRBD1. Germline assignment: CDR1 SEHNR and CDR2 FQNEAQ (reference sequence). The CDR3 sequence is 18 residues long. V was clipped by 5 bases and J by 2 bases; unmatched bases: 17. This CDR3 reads CASSPDFGQALFQETQYF. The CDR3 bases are TGTGCCAGCAGCCCTGACTTCGGACAGGCCCTGTTTCAAGAGACCCAGTACTTC.

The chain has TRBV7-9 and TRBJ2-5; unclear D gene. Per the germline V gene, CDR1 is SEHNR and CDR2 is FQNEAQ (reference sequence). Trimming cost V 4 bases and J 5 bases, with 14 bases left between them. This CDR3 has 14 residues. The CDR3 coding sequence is TGTGCCAGCAGCTCCCGAACCCCTCGGGAGACCCAGTACTTC. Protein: CASSSRTPRETQYF. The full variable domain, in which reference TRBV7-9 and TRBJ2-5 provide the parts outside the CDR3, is DTGVSQNPRHKITKRGQNVTFRCDPISEHNRLYWYRQTLGQGPEFLTYFQNEAQLEKSRLLSDRFSAERPKGSFSTLEIQRTEQGDSAMYLCASSSRTPRETQYFGPGTRLLVL.

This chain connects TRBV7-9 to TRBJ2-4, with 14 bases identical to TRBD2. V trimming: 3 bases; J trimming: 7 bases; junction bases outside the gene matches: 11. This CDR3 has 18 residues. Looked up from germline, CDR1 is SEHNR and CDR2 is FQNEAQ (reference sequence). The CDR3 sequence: CASSFETSGRAGGNIQYF. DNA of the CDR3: TGTGCCAGCAGCTTCGAGACTAGCGGGAGGGCCGGTGGTAACATTCAGTACTTC.

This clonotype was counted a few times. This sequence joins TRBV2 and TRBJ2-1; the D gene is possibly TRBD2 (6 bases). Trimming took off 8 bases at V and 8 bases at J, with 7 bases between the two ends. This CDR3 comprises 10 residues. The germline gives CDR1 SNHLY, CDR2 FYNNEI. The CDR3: CASGDYEQFF. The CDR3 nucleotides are TGTGCCAGCGGGGACTATGAGCAGTTCTTC.

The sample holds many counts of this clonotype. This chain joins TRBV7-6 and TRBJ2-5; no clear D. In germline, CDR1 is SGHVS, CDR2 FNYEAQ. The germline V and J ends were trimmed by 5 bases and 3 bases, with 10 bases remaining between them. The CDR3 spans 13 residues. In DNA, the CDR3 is TGTGCCAGCAGCCTCCTTGTGGAAGAGACCCAGTACTTC. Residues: CASSLLVEETQYF. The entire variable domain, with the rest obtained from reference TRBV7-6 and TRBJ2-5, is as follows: GAGVSQSPRYKVTKRGQDVALRCDPISGHVSLYWYRQALGQGPEFLTYFNYEAQQDKSGLPNDRFSAERPEGSISTLTIQRTEQRDSAMYRCASSLLVEETQYFGPGTRLLVL.

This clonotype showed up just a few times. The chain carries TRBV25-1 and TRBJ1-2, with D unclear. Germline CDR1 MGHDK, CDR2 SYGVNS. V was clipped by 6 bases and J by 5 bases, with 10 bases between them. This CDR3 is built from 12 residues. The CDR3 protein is CASSSAGYGYTF. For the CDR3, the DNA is TGTGCCAGCAGCTCGGCGGGGTATGGCTACACCTTC.

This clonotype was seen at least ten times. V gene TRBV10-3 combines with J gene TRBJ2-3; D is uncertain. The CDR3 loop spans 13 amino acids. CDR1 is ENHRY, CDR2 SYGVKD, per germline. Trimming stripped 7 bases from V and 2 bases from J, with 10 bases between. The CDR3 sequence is CAITDGYTDTQYF. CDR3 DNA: TGTGCCATCACCGACGGGTACACAGATACGCAGTATTTT.

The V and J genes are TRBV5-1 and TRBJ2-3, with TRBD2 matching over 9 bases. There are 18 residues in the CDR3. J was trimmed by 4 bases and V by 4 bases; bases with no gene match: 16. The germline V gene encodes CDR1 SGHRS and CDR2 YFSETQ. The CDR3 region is CASSLGSLAGRGADTQYF. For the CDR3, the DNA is TGCGCCAGCAGCCTTGGGTCGCTAGCGGGGCGAGGCGCAGATACGCAGTATTTT.

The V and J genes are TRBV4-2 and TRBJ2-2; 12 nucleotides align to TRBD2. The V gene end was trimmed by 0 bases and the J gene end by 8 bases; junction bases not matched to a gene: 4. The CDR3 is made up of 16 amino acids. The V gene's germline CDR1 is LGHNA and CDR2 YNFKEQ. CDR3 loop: CASSQERLAGVGELFF. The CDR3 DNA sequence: TGTGCCAGCAGCCAAGAGCGACTAGCGGGAGTGGGGGAGCTGTTTTTT.

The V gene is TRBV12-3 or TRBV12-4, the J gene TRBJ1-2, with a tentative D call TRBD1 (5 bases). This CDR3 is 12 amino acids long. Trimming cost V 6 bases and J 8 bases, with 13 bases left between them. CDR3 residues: CASSSGLRGYTF. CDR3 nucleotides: TGTGCCAGCAGCTCGGGACTTCGGGGCTACACCTTC.

The CDR3 bases are TGTGCCACCCTCGGACAGGGGGGCAATCAGCCCCAGCATTTT. Its protein is CATLGQGGNQPQHF. V and J are TRBV10-3 and TRBJ1-5; TRBD1 agrees at 10 bases. J gave up 2 bases and V 10 bases, and 5 bases lay outside the gene matches. Germline-derived CDR1 and CDR2 are ENHRY and SYGVKD. The CDR3 has 14 residues.

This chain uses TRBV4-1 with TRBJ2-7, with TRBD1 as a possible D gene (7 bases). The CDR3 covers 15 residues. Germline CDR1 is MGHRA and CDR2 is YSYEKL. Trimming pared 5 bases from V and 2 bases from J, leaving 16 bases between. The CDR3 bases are TGCGCCAGCAGCTATCCGGCAGGGGGGACCTACGAGCAGTACTTC. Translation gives CASSYPAGGTYEQYF.

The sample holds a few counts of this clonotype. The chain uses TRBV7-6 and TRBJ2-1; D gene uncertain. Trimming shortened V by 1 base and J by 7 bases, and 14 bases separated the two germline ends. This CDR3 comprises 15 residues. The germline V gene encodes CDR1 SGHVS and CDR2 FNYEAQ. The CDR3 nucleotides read TGTGCCAGCAGCTTAGGACCAGCTCGTGGAAATGAGCAGTTCTTC. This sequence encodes CASSLGPARGNEQFF.

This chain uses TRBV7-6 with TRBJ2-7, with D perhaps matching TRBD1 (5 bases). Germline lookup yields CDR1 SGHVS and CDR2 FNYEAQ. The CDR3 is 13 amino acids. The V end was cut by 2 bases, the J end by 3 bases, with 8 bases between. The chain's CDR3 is CASSLTRVYEQYF. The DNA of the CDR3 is TGTGCCAGCAGCTTAACCAGGGTCTACGAGCAGTACTTC.

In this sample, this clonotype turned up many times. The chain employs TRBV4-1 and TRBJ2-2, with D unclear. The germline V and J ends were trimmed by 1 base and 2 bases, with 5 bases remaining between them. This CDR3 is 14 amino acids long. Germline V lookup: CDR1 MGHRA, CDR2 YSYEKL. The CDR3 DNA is TGCGCCAGCAGCCAAGTTGTAAACACCGGGGAGCTGTTTTTT. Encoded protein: CASSQVVNTGELFF.

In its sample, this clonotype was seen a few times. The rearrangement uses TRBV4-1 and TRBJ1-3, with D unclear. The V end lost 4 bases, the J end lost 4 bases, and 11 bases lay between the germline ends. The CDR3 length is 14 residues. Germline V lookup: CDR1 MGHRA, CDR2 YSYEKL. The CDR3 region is CASSLSGGGNTIYF. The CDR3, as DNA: TGCGCCAGCAGCCTCAGCGGCGGGGGAAACACCATATATTTT.

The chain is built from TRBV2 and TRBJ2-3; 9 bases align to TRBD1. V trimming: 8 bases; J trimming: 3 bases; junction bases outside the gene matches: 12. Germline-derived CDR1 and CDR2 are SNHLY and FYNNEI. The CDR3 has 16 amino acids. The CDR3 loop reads CASGGTGTKYTDTQYF. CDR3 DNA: TGTGCCAGCGGGGGGACAGGGACAAAGTATACAGATACGCAGTATTTT.

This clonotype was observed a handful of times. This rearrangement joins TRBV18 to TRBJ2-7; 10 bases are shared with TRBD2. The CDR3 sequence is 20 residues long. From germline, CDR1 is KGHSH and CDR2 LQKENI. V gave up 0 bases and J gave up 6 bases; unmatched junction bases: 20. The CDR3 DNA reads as TGTGCCAGCTCACCACCCAACCGGATCTCTAGCGGGAGCATCGTGGGCGAGCAGTACTTC. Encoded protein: CASSPPNRISSGSIVGEQYF.

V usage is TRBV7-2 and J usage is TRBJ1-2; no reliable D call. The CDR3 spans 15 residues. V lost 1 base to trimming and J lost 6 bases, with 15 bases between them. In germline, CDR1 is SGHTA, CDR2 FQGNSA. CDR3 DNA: TGTGCCAGCAGCTTAGTTGTGGAAGCCAACAATGGCTACACCTTC. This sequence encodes CASSLVVEANNGYTF.